This T cell receptor beta chain was captured in a study of regulatory T cells in long-lasting Graves disease. Study overall: New Graves' disease cases had less than 3 months of antithyroid drugs. Study conclusions and caveats: TRBV28, TRBJ1-2 and TRBJ2-5 emerged as the favored segments in persistent disease.

Arm-PCR of CDR3 regions and iRepertoire HTBI primers were the basis on which TCR beta libraries were built. TCRdb analysed the multiplex PCR reads with MiXCR anew, one entry per CDR3 protein. The sample records 530,000 or so distinct CDR3 sequences, about 13% being singletons. In the case of this clonotype: Antigen: not known.

CDR3 size: 15 residues. CDR1 SNHLY and CDR2 FYNNEI come from the germline V gene. V shed 10 bases and J 5 bases; nucleotides not matched to a gene: 10. Noted time point: newly diagnosed GD, antithyroid drugs for less than 3 months. The TCR library was made from RNA extracted from PBMCs. These data also formed part of another study, on T cells in Graves' hyperthyroidism and ophthalmopathy. That publication notes: Exclusions: uncontrolled infection, other autoimmune disease, pregnancy, lactation.

Sequencing was performed on peripheral blood mononuclear cells (PBMCs), taken at new diagnosis, from a patient treated with antithyroid drugs. The TCR sequence derives from a man under 40 with Graves disease. The rearrangement joins TRBV2 to TRBJ2-5, with 13 positions matching TRBD2. DNA of the CDR3: TGTGCCAACCTACTAGCGGGAGGGCCGAGGGAGACCCAGTACTTC. Amino acid sequence: CANLLAGGPRETQYF. The whole variable domain, remainder taken from reference TRBV2 and TRBJ2-5, is EPEVTQTPSHQVTQMGQEVILRCVPISNHLYFYWYRQILGQKVEFLVSFYNNEISEKSEIFDDQFSVERPDGSNFTLKIRSTKLEDSAMYFCANLLAGGPRETQYFGPGTRLLVL.